This TCR beta chain is from a study of blood T cell repertoires in COVID-19. Background on the study: Material from acute and convalescent COVID-19 was sourced from the United States, Italy and Spain. T cells, B-cell-depleted T cells, or PBMCs provided the cDNA or gDNA that served as material.

Unmatched junction bases numbered 4, after V lost 5 bases and J lost 10 bases. This CDR3 has 11 residues. CDR1 and CDR2 from the germline V gene are DFQATT and SNEGSKA (reference sequence). How the authors handled the data: Amplification of reference gene primers was used by the study to estimate nucleated cell counts. Repertoires were generated with immunoSEQ multiplex PCR, while TCRdb's copy carries only in-frame clones and drops some. D and trimming were read from the DNA, whereas the V and J calls and clone size are those reported in that table. Here the sample spans about 190,000 clones, more than 60% being singletons.

This receptor was identified in a man aged 45-65 years who had recovered from COVID-19. The V gene is TRBV20-1, the J gene TRBJ2-5; 10 bases map to TRBD1. The specimen was peripheral blood. The CDR3 bases are TGCAGTGCTGGACAGGGGGTGGGCCAGTACTTC. Protein: CSAGQGVGQYF.